This TCR beta chain was captured by sequencing in a study of blood T cells in healthy people across ages. Germline V gives CDR1 SGHDT, CDR2 YYEEEE. The CDR3 spans 16 residues. The V and J ends lost 1 base and 1 base respectively, with 14 bases between them. Overall study findings and caveats: Strong correlation existed between TCR beta diversity and naive T cell percentage. Fewer expanded clones and more diversity marked long-lived versus aged donors.

The use of a sample-barcoded 5' primer and a J-beta primer mix characterized a second PCR of roughly 6 to 12 cycles. From the 5' RACE reads, TCRdb called clonotypes with MiXCR, one entry per CDR3 protein. The sample carries hundreds of thousands of distinct CDR3 sequences, 32% recorded once. This clonotype has a handful of counts. Its antigen is still unknown. The receptor comes from a woman older than 75 in good health. The material sequenced was blood. V and J are TRBV5-6 and TRBJ1-1, with D perhaps TRBD1 (5 bases). CDR3 amino acids: CASSLSFGGRNTEAFF. DNA for the CDR3: TGTGCCAGCAGCTTGAGTTTCGGGGGGAGGAACACTGAAGCTTTCTTT.